This T cell receptor beta chain stems from a study of vaccination effects on CD4 cells after COVID-19. With the ViraFEST assay, the study expanded antigen-specific CD4+ T cells using viral peptide pools, then sequenced them. Culture lasted 10 days before CD4+ T cell isolation. Each participant received a vaccine that was either BNT162b2 or mRNA-1273, given as two doses. Neither prior SARS-CoV-2 infection nor positive nucleocapsid antibodies were present in the vaccine recipients. It was with about 9.3 IU/ml IL-2 and around 9.9 ug/ml peptides that under 2.5 million PBMC per well were cultured. Clones were read by immunoSEQ multiplex PCR, and TCRdb kept only the in-frame ones, dropping some. The table includes around 29,000 clones, approximately 71% detected once. Comment on this clone: The antigen is undetermined.

This CDR3 has 16 residues. The V gene end was trimmed by 0 bases and the J gene end by 0 bases; junction bases not matched to a gene: 5. The germline V gene has CDR1 SEHNR and CDR2 FQNEAQ (reference sequence). The V gene is TRBV7-9, the J gene TRBJ2-7; 7 nucleotides agree with TRBD1. This TCR came from a human donor who received a COVID-19 vaccine. This specimen consisted of CD4+ T cells from PBMCs cultured with HCoV-NL63 spike peptides, obtained after COVID-19 vaccination. CDR3: CASSLALRGPSYEQYF. The DNA for the CDR3 is TGTGCCAGCAGCTTAGCTCTTAGGGGGCCCTCCTACGAGCAGTACTTC.